The entry below describes one TCR beta chain. The antigen is not known. This record belongs to a study of cytotoxic CD8 clonotypes in ibrutinib-treated CLL. Background on the study: The subjects consisted of roughly 12 relapsed/refractory and 15 treatment-naive individuals, with about 17 IGHV unmutated. The authors obtained response samples at a median of approximately 12 months of treatment, range 6 to 36. Findings and caveats of the study: Different sampling times were used for sustained-remission and progressing patients. At ibrutinib response, clonality increased, and at progression it declined back toward baseline.

The length of the CDR3 is 13 residues. CDR1 and CDR2 from the germline V gene are ENHRY and SYGVKD. V dropped 6 bases and J dropped 5; count of bases not matched to a gene: 6. Data came from immunoSEQ multiplex PCR; TCRdb stores just in-frame clones and leaves some out. The sample has approximately 350,000 clones, roughly 67% seen once; the top ten hold 5% to 6.5%. The sequence was collected from a human donor with chronic lymphocytic leukemia. J is TRBJ1-1 and V is TRBV10-3; 7 bases align to TRBD1. The sequencing here drew on PBMCs, taken after 36 months of ibrutinib treatment. This CDR3 reads CAIRMGTETEAFF. The DNA of the CDR3 is TGTGCCATCAGGATGGGGACAGAAACTGAAGCTTTCTTT.